Listed below are T cell receptor beta chains from one sample, sequenced in a study of cytomegalovirus exposure and HLA in healthy donors. Libraries were prepared by immunoSEQ multiplex PCR; TCRdb keeps only in-frame clonotypes and omits some of them. This sample has around 140,000 clones, with around 9% found just once. Sequenced input: PBMCs. Receptors were obtained from a woman between 35 and 50 years old in good health and CMV-seropositive. CDR3s leave out the opening cysteine and the closing phenylalanine or tryptophan. Size is stated for part of the rows, as once, few or many counts, or as a class when the clone is expanded.

CDR3 protein | J gene | clone size | V gene
ASSSDSYEQY | TRBJ2-7 | . | TRBV5-6
ASSLTSGESTQY | TRBJ2-5 | once | TRBV5-1
ASSLGGVTGELF | TRBJ2-2 | few | TRBV5-4
SGRGGQETQY | TRBJ2-5 | . | TRBV29-1
ASSYSWQGGGYT | TRBJ1-2 | few | TRBV6-5
ASSVNSGGITDTQY | TRBJ2-3 | few | TRBV5-1
ASSGTGVSFPPSEQY | . | . | TRBV19
ASSETGAKTYEQY | TRBJ2-7 | few | TRBV10-1
ASRGTGFYEQY | TRBJ2-7 | . | TRBV6-5
ASSFLTGRSTEAF | TRBJ1-1 | few | TRBV13
SVRELNTEAF | TRBJ1-1 | few | TRBV29-1
ASSQVAGVRDTEAF | TRBJ1-1 | few | TRBV4-1
ASSPAGTSTGELF | TRBJ2-2 | . | TRBV5-1
ASSIVAGAGANVLT | TRBJ2-6 | few | TRBV19
ASSQGWGGRADTQY | TRBJ2-3 | . | TRBV7-3
ASSPRGLAGGQETQY | TRBJ2-5 | few | TRBV18
ASSHRTSGGPDYNEQF | TRBJ2-1 | . | TRBV9
ASSLAQRGATNTGELF | TRBJ2-2 | few | TRBV5-1
ASSLDRGLENSPLH | TRBJ1-6 | . | TRBV7-8
ASGPYSGNTIY | TRBJ1-3 | few | TRBV28
ASTKDSSSYNEQF | TRBJ2-1 | few | TRBV2
ASSSGTATNEKLF | TRBJ1-4 | . | TRBV11-2